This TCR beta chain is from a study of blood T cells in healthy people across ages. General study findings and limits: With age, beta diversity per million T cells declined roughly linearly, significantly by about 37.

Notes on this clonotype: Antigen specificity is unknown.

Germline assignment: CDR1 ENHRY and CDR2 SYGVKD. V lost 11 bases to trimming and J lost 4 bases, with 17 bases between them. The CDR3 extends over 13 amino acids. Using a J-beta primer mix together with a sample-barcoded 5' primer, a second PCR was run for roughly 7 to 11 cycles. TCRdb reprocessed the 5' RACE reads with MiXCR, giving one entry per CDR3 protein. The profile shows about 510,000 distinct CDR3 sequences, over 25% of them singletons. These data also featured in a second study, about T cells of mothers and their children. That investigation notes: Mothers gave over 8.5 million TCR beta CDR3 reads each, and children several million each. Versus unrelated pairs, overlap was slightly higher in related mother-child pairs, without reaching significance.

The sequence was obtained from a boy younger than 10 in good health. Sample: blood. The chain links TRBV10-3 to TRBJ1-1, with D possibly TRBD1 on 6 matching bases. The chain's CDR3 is CASGPIRGTEAFF. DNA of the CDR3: TGTGCCTCGGGGCCAATCAGGGGCACTGAAGCTTTCTTT.